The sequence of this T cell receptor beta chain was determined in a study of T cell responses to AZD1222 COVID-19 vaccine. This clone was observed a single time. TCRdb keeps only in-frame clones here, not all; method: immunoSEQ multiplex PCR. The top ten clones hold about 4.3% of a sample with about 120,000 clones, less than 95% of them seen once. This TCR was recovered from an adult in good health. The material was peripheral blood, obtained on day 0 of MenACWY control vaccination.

This CDR3 is CASSKRGIGDKGRETQYF. For the CDR3, the DNA is TGTGCCAGCAGCAAAAGAGGTATAGGAGACAAAGGGCGGGAGACCCAGTACTTC. J is TRBJ2-5 and V is TRBV3-1 (or the pseudogene TRBV3-2); D remains ambiguous. V lost 5 bases and J 5 bases, leaving 27 bases between the germline ends. The CDR3 is made up of 18 amino acids. Germline V CDR1 and CDR2: LGHDT, YNNKEL (reference sequence).